This T cell receptor (beta chain) was sequenced during a study of radiation and T cells in renal cell carcinoma. Study details: Nephrectomy followed 15 Gy stereotactic body radiation by 4 weeks.

The V segment lost 5 bases and the J segment 5 bases; nucleotides outside the gene matches: 8. This CDR3 is 14 amino acids long. Germline CDR1 and CDR2: SGHTA and FQGNSA. Regarding time point: blood 2 weeks post-SBRT. Treatment noted: 15 Gy SBRT to primary tumor, nephrectomy 4 weeks later. Clear cell pathology was present in this patient's renal cell carcinoma. The method was immunoSEQ multiplex PCR; TCRdb's version includes in-frame clones alone and lacks a portion of them. The repertoire consists of 150,000 to 190,000 clones, with around 90% occurring once and the leading ten covering 10% to 15%. V is TRBV7-2 and J is TRBJ1-2; 7 bases align to TRBD1. This receptor was taken from a woman aged 45-60 years with renal cell carcinoma. This sample comprised blood, obtained from a patient whose treatment included radiotherapy and nephrectomy. The CDR3 sequence is CASSDDREGYGYTF. The CDR3, as DNA: TGTGCCAGCAGCGACGACAGGGAAGGGTATGGCTACACCTTC. Using reference TRBV7-2 and TRBJ1-2 for the parts outside the CDR3, the full variable domain is GAGVSQSPSNKVTEKGKDVELRCDPISGHTALYWYRQSLGQGLEFLIYFQGNSAPDKSGLPSDRFSAERTGGSVSTLTIQRTQQEDSAVYLCASSDDREGYGYTFGSGTRLTVV.